The T cell receptor (beta chain) described here comes from a study of regulatory T cells in long-lasting Graves disease. Time point described: newly diagnosed GD, antithyroid drugs for less than 3 months. With RNA extracted from PBMCs as input, the TCR library was made. This clonotype was counted at least ten times. This CDR3 is 17 amino acids long. CDR1 and CDR2 from the germline V gene are LNHDA and SQIVND (reference sequence). The trim removed 3 bases at V and 0 bases at J, leaving 4 bases unmatched. Construction of the TCR beta libraries employed iRepertoire HTBI primers in conjunction with Arm-PCR of CDR3 regions. MiXCR, run by TCRdb on the multiplex PCR reads, gives a single entry per CDR3 protein. The table has 360,000 or so distinct CDR3 sequences, over 15% seen once. This sample was also put to use in a study of T cells in Graves' hyperthyroidism and ophthalmopathy.

The chain recombines TRBV19 with TRBJ2-3; the match to TRBD2 covers 12 bases. The source was peripheral blood mononuclear cells (PBMCs), collected at new diagnosis, from a patient treated with antithyroid drugs. The TCR sequence derives from a man aged 35 to 55 with Graves disease. In nucleotides, the CDR3 is TGTGCCAGTAGTATGACTAGCGGGGGCGCTAGCACAGATACGCAGTATTTT. Translating it yields CASSMTSGGASTDTQYF.